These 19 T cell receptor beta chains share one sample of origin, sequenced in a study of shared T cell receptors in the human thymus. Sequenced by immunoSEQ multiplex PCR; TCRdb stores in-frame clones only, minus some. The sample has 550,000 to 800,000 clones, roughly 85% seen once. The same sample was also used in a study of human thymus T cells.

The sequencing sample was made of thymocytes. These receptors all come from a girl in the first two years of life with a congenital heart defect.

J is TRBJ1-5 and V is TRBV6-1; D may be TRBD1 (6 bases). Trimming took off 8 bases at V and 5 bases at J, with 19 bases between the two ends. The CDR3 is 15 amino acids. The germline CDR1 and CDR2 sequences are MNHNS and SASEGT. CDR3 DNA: TGTGCCAGCCGCGGCAACAGGGAAGGCTATCAGCCCCAGCATTTT. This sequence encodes CASRGNREGYQPQHF.

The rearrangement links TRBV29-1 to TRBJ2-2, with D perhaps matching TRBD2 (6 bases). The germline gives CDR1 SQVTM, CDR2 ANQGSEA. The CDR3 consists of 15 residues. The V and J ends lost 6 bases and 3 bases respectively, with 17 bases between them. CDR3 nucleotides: TGCAGCGTCCGCGGGGCAGGGAAGGACACCGGGGAGCTGTTTTTT. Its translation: CSVRGAGKDTGELFF.

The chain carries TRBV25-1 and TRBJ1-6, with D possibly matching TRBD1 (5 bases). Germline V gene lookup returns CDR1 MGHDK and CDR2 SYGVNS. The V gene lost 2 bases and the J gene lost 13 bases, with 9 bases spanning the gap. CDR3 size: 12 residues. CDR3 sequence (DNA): TGTGCCAGCAGTGAAGCCAGGGCTCCCCTCCACTTT. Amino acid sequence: CASSEARAPLHF. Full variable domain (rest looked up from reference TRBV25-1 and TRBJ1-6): EADIYQTPRYLVIGTGKKITLECSQTMGHDKMYWYQQDPGMELHLIHYSYGVNSTEKGDLSSESTVSRIRTEHFPLTLESARPSHTSQYLCASSEARAPLHFGNGTRLTVT.

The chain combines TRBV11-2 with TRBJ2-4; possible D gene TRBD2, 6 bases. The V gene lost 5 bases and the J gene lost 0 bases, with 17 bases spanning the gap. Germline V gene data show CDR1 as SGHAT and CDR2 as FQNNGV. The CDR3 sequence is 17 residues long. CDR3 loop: CASSSLSRGLAKNIQYF. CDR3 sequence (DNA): TGTGCCAGCAGCAGTTTGTCGCGGGGTCTAGCCAAAAACATTCAGTACTTC.

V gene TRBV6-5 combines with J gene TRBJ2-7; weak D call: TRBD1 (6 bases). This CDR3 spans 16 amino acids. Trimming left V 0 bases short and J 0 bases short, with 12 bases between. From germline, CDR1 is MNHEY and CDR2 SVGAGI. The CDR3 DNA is TGTGCCAGCAGTTACTCGTCCCACAGGGTCTCCTACGAGCAGTACTTC. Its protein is CASSYSSHRVSYEQYF.

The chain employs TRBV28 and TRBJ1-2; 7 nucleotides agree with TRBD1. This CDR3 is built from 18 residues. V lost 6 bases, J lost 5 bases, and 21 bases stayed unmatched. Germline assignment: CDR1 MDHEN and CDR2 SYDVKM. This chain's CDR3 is CASSLPQPGQDGGYGYTF. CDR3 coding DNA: TGTGCCAGCAGCTTACCTCAACCTGGACAGGATGGGGGTTATGGCTACACCTTC.

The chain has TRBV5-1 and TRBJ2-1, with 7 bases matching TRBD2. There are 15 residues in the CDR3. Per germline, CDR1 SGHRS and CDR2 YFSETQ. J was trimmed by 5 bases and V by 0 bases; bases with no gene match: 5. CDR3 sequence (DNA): TGCGCCAGCAGCTTGGATAGCGGGTCTAACAATGAGCAGTTCTTC. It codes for CASSLDSGSNNEQFF.

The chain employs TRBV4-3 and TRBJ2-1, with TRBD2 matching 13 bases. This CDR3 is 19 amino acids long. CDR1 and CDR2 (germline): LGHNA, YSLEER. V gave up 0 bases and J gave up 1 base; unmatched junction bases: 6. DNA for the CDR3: TGCGCCAGCAGCCAAGATATAACGACTAGCGGGGGGTCCTACAATGAGCAGTTCTTC. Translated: CASSQDITTSGGSYNEQFF.

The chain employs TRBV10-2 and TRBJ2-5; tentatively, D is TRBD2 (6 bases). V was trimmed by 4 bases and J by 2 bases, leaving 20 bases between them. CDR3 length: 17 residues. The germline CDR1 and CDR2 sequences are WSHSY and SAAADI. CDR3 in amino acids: CASSGSGENKTQETQYF. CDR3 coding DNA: TGCGCCAGCAGTGGTAGCGGTGAAAACAAAACACAAGAGACCCAGTACTTC.

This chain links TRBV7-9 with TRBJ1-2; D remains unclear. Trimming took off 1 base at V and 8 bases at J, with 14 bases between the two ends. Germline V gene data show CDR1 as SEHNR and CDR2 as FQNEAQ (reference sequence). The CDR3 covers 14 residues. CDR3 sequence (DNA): TGTGCCAGCAGCTTAGGGGCACCACCTCGGGGCTACACCTTC. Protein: CASSLGAPPRGYTF.

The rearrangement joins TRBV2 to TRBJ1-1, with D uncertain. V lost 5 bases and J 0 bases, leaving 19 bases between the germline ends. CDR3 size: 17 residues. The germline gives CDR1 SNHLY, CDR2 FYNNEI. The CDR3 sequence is CASSLYRPTRMNTEAFF. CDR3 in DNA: TGTGCCAGCAGTCTTTACCGACCGACAAGGATGAACACTGAAGCTTTCTTT.

The CDR3 spells CASSEWGTGYGYTF. DNA for the CDR3: TGTGCCAGCAGTGAATGGGGGACAGGGTATGGCTACACCTTC. The chain employs TRBV25-1 and TRBJ1-2; 9 nucleotides agree with TRBD1. Germline lookup yields CDR1 MGHDK and CDR2 SYGVNS. The CDR3 is 14 residues long. V dropped 1 base and J dropped 5; count of bases not matched to a gene: 2.

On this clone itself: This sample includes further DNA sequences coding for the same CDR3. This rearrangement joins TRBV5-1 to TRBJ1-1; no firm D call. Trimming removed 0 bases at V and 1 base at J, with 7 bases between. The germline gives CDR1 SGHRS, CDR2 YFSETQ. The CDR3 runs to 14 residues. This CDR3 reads CASSLAAANTEAFF. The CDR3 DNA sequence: TGCGCCAGCAGCTTGGCGGCGGCGAACACTGAAGCTTTCTTT. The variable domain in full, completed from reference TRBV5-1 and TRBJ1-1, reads KAGVTQTPRYLIKTRGQQVTLSCSPISGHRSVSWYQQTPGQGLQFLFEYFSETQRNKGNFPGRFSGRQFSNSRSEMNVSTLELGDSALYLCASSLAAANTEAFFGQGTRLTVV.

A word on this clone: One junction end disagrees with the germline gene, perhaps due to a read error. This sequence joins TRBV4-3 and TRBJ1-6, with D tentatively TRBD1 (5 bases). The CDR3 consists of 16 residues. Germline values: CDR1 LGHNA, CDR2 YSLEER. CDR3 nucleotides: TGCGCCAGCAGCCAAGGACAGCCCCCTTTTAATTCGCCCCTCCACTTT. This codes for CASSQGQPPFNSPLHF.

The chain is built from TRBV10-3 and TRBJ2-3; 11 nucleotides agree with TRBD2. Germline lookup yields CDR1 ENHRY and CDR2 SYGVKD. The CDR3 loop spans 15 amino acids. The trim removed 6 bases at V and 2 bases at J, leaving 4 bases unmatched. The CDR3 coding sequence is TGTGCCATCAGGGAACTAGCGGGGGACACAGATACGCAGTATTTT. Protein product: CAIRELAGDTDTQYF.

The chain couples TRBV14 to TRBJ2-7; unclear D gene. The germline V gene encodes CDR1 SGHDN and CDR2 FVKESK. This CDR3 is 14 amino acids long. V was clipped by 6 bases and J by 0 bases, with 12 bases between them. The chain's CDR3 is CASSRGRFSYEQYF. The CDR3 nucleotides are TGTGCCAGCAGTCGAGGCAGATTCTCCTACGAGCAGTACTTC.

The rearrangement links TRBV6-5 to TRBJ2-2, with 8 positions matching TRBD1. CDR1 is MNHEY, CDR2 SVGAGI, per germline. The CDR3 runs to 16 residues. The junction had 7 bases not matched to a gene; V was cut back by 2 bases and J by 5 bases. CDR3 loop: CASSYQGQGETGELFF. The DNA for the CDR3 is TGTGCCAGCAGTTACCAAGGACAGGGCGAGACCGGGGAGCTGTTTTTT.

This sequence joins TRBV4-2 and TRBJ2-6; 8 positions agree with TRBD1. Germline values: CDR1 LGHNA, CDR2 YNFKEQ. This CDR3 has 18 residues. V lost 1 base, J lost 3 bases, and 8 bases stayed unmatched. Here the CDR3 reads CASSQVGQGLVGANVLTF. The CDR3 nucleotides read TGTGCCAGCAGCCAAGTCGGACAGGGCTTGGTTGGGGCCAACGTCCTGACTTTC.

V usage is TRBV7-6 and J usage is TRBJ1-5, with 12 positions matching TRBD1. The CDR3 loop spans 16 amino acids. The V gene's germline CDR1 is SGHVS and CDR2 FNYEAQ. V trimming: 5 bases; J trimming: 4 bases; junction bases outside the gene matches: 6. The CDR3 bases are TGTGCCAGCAGCCGTGGGACAGGGGGCGGGAATCAGCCCCAGCATTTT. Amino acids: CASSRGTGGGNQPQHF.